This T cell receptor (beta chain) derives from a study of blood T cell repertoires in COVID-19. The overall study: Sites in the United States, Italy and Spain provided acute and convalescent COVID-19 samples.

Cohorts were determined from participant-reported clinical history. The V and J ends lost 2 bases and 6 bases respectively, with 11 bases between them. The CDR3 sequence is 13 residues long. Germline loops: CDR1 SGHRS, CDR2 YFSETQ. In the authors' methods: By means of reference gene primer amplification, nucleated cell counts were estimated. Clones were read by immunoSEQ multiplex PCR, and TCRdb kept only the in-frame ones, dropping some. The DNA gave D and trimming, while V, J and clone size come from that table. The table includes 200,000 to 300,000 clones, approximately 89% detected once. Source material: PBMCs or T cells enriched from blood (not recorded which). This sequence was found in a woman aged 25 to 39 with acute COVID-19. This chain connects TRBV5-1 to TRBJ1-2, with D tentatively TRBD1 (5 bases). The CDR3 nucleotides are TGCGCCAGCAGCTTTTTAGACAGCCATGGCTACACCTTC. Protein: CASSFLDSHGYTF.